One sample yielded the 16 T cell receptor beta chains listed below, sequenced in a study of human T cells and chemical hapten exposure. Time point noted: patch test 2, 6 weeks after DPC sensitization. Regarding treatment: therapeutic diphenylcyclopropenone sensitization with weekly scalp DPC. One entry per CDR3 protein, called by TCRdb with MiXCR from the RACE reads. The sample includes over 100,000 distinct CDR3 sequences, roughly a tenth of them seen just once. Sample: whole blood, taken in connection with sensitization to the hapten diphenylcyclopropenone (DPC). The source is a middle-aged woman with alopecia areata. Some clones in this sample may be carry-over from other donors' samples.

This clonotype was observed many times. The chain combines TRBV5-1 with TRBJ2-3; 13 bases agree with TRBD2. V was pared by 1 base and J by 4 bases, with 6 bases of the junction left unmatched. Per germline, CDR1 SGHRS and CDR2 YFSETQ. The length of the CDR3 is 17 residues. CDR3 in amino acids: CASSLTRLAGGSDTQYF. CDR3 nucleotide sequence: TGCGCCAGCAGCTTGACCCGACTAGCGGGGGGCTCAGATACGCAGTATTTT.

This clonotype was counted many times. This chain links TRBV10-3 with TRBJ1-2; possibly TRBD1 for D (6 bases). The CDR3 is made up of 15 amino acids. CDR1 and CDR2 (germline): ENHRY, SYGVKD. V lost 7 bases and J 7 bases, leaving 22 bases between the germline ends. The DNA for the CDR3 is TGTGCCATCACCGAACCGGTCAGGGGTGCGGCTGGCTACACCTTC. This gives the protein CAITEPVRGAAGYTF.

J is TRBJ1-2 and V is TRBV7-9, with 7 bases aligning to TRBD1. CDR3 length: 17 amino acids. Germline CDR1 is SEHNR and CDR2 is FQNEAQ (reference sequence). V was pared by 5 bases and J by 0 bases, with 12 bases of the junction left unmatched. The CDR3 DNA sequence: TGTGCCAGCAGCCCTCGACAGGGCCTCTTCTCTAACTATGGCTACACCTTC. Translation gives CASSPRQGLFSNYGYTF.

The rearrangement links TRBV6-6 to TRBJ1-2; tentatively, D is TRBD1 (6 bases). This CDR3 has 14 amino acids. The V gene lost 6 bases and the J gene lost 0 bases, with 11 bases spanning the gap. Germline CDR1 is MNHNY and CDR2 is SVGAGI (reference sequence). Here the CDR3 DNA reads TGTGCCAGCAGATCAGGGGTGGCTAACTATGGCTACACCTTC. This translates into CASRSGVANYGYTF.

The chain is built from TRBV15 and TRBJ2-5, with 7 nucleotides matching TRBD1. J was trimmed by 0 bases and V by 0 bases; bases with no gene match: 7. The CDR3 runs 17 residues. Germline V lookup: CDR1 LNHNV, CDR2 YYDKDF (reference sequence). CDR3 residues: CATSRDPPGGDQETQYF. Written as DNA, the CDR3 is TGTGCCACCAGCAGAGATCCGCCAGGGGGAGACCAAGAGACCCAGTACTTC.

The sample holds many counts of this clonotype. The chain uses TRBV20-1 and TRBJ2-7; D tentatively reads TRBD1 or TRBD2 (6 bases each). The CDR3 runs to 12 residues. Germline CDR1 and CDR2: DFQATT and SNEGSKA (reference sequence). V lost 2 bases and J 8 bases, leaving 13 bases between the germline ends. The CDR3: CSARKQGGKQYF. The CDR3 nucleotides read TGCAGTGCTAGAAAACAGGGAGGAAAGCAGTACTTC.

In its sample, this clonotype was seen many times. The V gene is TRBV9, the J gene TRBJ2-6; D is possibly TRBD1 (5 bases). Germline V lookup: CDR1 SGDLS, CDR2 YYNGEE. Trimming took off 4 bases at V and 4 bases at J, with 9 bases between the two ends. This CDR3 contains 14 residues. The CDR3 loop is CASSSGPGANVLTF. The CDR3 nucleotides read TGTGCCAGCAGCTCAGGGCCAGGGGCCAACGTCCTGACTTTC.

V is TRBV6-5 and J is TRBJ2-3, with D unresolved. Germline CDR1 reads MNHEY; CDR2 reads SVGAGI. There are 15 residues in the CDR3. The germline V and J ends were trimmed by 4 bases and 6 bases, with 17 bases remaining between them. The CDR3 nucleotides are TGTGCCAGCAGTTCGACGAGGTTTACCGGGGATACGCAGTATTTT. Its protein product is CASSSTRFTGDTQYF.

This clonotype was observed a few times. The gene calls are TRBV7-9 and TRBJ2-3; TRBD1 might be the D (6 bases). Looked up from germline, CDR1 is SEHNR and CDR2 is FQNEAQ (reference sequence). V lost 4 bases, J lost 4 bases, and 12 bases lay in between. This CDR3 region has 14 residues. CDR3 residues: CASSSSGQADTQYF. Written as DNA, the CDR3 is TGTGCCAGCAGCTCCTCGGGACAAGCAGATACGCAGTATTTT.

The rearrangement links TRBV6-1 to TRBJ1-1; 9 bases map to TRBD1. CDR1 is MNHNS, CDR2 SASEGT, per germline. CDR3 length: 15 residues. V was clipped by 5 bases and J by 1 base; unmatched bases: 5. The CDR3 reads CASSWGTGTNTEAFF. CDR3 in DNA: TGTGCCAGCAGTTGGGGGACAGGGACGAACACTGAAGCTTTCTTT.

V is TRBV6-5 and J is TRBJ1-5; maybe TRBD1 (5 bases). Germline lookup yields CDR1 MNHEY and CDR2 SVGAGI. V shed 10 bases and J shed 8 bases, with 18 bases lying between them. The CDR3 is made up of 13 amino acids. This CDR3 is CATSREAREPQHF. CDR3 coding DNA: TGTGCCACCTCCAGGGAGGCGCGGGAGCCCCAGCATTTT.

There are a few counts of this clonotype. The rearrangement uses TRBV5-1 and TRBJ2-1, with D possibly being TRBD2 (5 bases). Trimming cost V 2 bases and J 10 bases, with 10 bases left between them. CDR3 length: 12 residues. Germline V gene data show CDR1 as SGHRS and CDR2 as YFSETQ. CDR3 residues: CASSFSVHEQFF. CDR3 coding DNA: TGCGCCAGCAGCTTTAGCGTCCACGAGCAGTTCTTC. The complete variable domain, with remaining parts taken from reference TRBV5-1 and TRBJ2-1, reads KAGVTQTPRYLIKTRGQQVTLSCSPISGHRSVSWYQQTPGQGLQFLFEYFSETQRNKGNFPGRFSGRQFSNSRSEMNVSTLELGDSALYLCASSFSVHEQFFGPGTRLTVL.

This clonotype was observed at least ten times. This sequence joins TRBV4-1 and TRBJ1-2; TRBD1 aligns across 8 bases. The CDR3 sequence is 13 residues long. Germline assignment: CDR1 MGHRA and CDR2 YSYEKL. Losses at the gene ends were 1 base for V and 6 bases for J; bases not matched to a gene: 1. This CDR3 is CASSQAGGDGYTF. The CDR3 nucleotides are TGCGCCAGCAGCCAAGCAGGGGGCGATGGCTACACCTTC.

The table lists this clonotype with many counts. J is TRBJ1-2 and V is TRBV19; 10 bases are shared with TRBD1. CDR1 and CDR2 (germline): LNHDA, SQIVND (reference sequence). The CDR3 runs 15 residues. J gave up 6 bases and V 4 bases, and 8 bases lay outside the gene matches. CDR3 residues: CASSSLAGTGDGYTF. CDR3 nucleotide sequence: TGTGCCAGTAGTAGCCTGGCCGGGACAGGGGATGGCTACACCTTC.

The rearrangement links TRBV5-1 to TRBJ2-5; D gene unclear. Germline V gene sequence: CDR1 SGHRS, CDR2 YFSETQ. This CDR3 has 15 residues. The V end was cut by 0 bases, the J end by 5 bases, with 14 bases between. Written as DNA, the CDR3 is TGCGCCAGCAGCTTGGCCCTCGGTGGGCAGGAGACCCAGTACTTC. Amino acid sequence: CASSLALGGQETQYF.

Concerning this clonotype itself: The conserved final phenylalanine or tryptophan is absent from the CDR3, which likely points to a read error. The genes are TRBV6-6 and TRBJ2-5; 7 bases align to TRBD2. J was trimmed by 3 bases and V by 2 bases; bases with no gene match: 3. The CDR3 has 14 amino acids. The germline V gene has CDR1 MNHNY and CDR2 SVGAGI (reference sequence). The CDR3 nucleotides are TGTGCCAGCAGTTACGGTCTAGCGGAAGAGACCCAGTACCTC. Its protein is CASSYGLAEETQYL.